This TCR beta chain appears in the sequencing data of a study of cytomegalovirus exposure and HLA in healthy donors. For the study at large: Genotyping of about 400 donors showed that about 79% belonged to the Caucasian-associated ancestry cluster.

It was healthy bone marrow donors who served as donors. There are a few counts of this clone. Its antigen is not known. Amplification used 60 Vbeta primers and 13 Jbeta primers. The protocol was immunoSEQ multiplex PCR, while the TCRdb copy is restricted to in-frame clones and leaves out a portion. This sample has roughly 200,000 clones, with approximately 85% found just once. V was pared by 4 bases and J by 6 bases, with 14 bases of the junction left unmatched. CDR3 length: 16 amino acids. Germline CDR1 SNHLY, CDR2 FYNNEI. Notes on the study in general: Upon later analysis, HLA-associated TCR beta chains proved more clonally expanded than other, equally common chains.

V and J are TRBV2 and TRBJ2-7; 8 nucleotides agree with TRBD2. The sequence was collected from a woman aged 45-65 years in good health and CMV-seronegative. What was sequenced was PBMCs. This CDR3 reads CASSAQLGAGDGEQYF. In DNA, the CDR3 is TGTGCCAGCAGTGCGCAGTTAGGAGCGGGAGACGGCGAGCAGTACTTC.